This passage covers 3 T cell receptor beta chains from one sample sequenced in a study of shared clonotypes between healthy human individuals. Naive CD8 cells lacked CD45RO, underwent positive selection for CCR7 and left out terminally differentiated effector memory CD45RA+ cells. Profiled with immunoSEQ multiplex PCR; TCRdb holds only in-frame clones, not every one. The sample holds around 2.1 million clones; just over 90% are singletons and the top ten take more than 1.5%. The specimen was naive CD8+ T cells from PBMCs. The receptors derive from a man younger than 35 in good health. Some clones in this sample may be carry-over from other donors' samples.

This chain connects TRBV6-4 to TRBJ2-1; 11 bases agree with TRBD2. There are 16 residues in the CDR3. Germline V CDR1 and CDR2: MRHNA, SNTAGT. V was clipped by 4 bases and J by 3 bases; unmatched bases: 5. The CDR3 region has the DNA TGTGCCAGCAGTGCGAGGGGACTAGCGGACTACAATGAGCAGTTCTTC. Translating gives CASSARGLADYNEQFF.

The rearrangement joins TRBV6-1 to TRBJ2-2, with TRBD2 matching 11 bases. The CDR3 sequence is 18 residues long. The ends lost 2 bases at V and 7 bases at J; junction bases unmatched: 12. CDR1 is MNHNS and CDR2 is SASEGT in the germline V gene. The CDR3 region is CASSEPPGLAEGDGELFF. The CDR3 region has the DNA TGTGCCAGCAGTGAACCCCCGGGACTAGCGGAAGGGGACGGGGAGCTGTTTTTT.

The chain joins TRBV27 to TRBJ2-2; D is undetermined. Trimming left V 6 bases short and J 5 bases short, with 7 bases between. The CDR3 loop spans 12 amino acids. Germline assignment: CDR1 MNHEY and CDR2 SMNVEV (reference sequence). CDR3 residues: CASRWLTGELFF. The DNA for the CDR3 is TGTGCCAGCAGATGGCTGACCGGGGAGCTGTTTTTT.